This record looks at one T cell receptor (beta chain) sequence and its context. The antigen it recognizes is unknown. The input lacks base qualities; no much larger clone sits a single base away. The immunoSEQ Assay was used to sequence TCR beta CDR3 regions from DNA. For the original study's pipeline: To compute T cell density, TCR beta template counts were normalized to usable DNA, which was estimated by amplifying housekeeping genes. Richness was estimated with the preseqR package, extrapolating to 400,000 templates for PBMC samples and 120,000 templates for tissue samples. Clonality was calculated as one minus Pielou's evenness. To identify tissue-enriched TCRs, differential abundance testing was run on productive amino-acid clonotypes with a minimum total count of 5 and an alpha of 0.1. The Jaccard Index and the Morisita Overlap Index were used to quantify repertoire overlap between compartments. GLIPH grouped TCR beta CDR3s together with public tetramer-defined viral CDR3s, and a viral motif had to include at least three viral sequences and show V-gene enrichment. TCRdb stores this immuneACCESS table with in-frame sequences only. Part of the clones is absent; in the studies checked, under half of the shortfall reflects unresolved V genes, and no reason is known for the rest. V and J calls and clone size are copied from that table; D and trimming were computed from the DNA. The sample records over 950 clones, roughly a quarter of which are singletons. The top ten constitute 10% to 13% of the sample.

The sample comes from a study of T cells in localized non-small cell lung cancer (dated by TCRdb to about 2020). Regarding the complete study: Comparing tumors with uninvolved tumor-adjacent lungs, the study looked at the T cell repertoires of hundreds of patients with early-stage NSCLC. The cohort comprised roughly 240 treatment-naïve NSCLC patients with resected, localized lung tumors. A mean age of around 66 years was recorded for the NSCLC patients, of whom more than 120 were male and around 100 were female.

The germline V end is reduced by 1 base and the J end by 6 bases; junction bases left unmatched: 4. CDR3 length: 15 amino acids, cysteine to phenylalanine. Only CDR3 DNA remains: 45 bases, in frame from the first base. Based on the germline V gene, the CDR1 and CDR2 sequences are SGHRS and YFSETQ. At diagnosis, peripheral blood, uninvolved tumor-adjacent lung and tumor were collected and were preserved as a mix of fresh-frozen and FFPE material. Here is what the overall study found, with its caveats: Higher T cell density in blood was associated with longer overall survival, whereas higher clonality in adjacent lung was associated with shorter survival. Uninvolved tumor-adjacent lung showed the highest T cell clonality, higher than tumor, which suggests more focused antigenic responses in the adjacent lung. Because multi-region tumor sequencing was not done, intratumor heterogeneity could not be ruled out. Because the study design was exploratory, TCR variables were selected using unadjusted p-values without false-discovery rate correction. A median of roughly 58 of the top 100 tumor clones were detected in paired uninvolved adjacent lung, and around 30 of these tumor clones were also found among the top 100 clones of the paired uninvolved adjacent lung.

The sequence was obtained from a male donor older than 55 with stage I lung adenocarcinoma. The chain links TRBV5-1 with TRBJ1-6; 7 central bases correspond to TRBD1. The specimen comprised lung tumor tissue, sampled before any cancer treatment. The DNA reads TGCGCCAGCAGCTTGCAACAGGGGCTTAATTCACCCCTCCACTTT. Its amino acids are CASSLQQGLNSPLHF.